This T cell receptor beta chain was recorded in a study of blood T cell repertoires in COVID-19. Turning to the study itself: Spain, Italy and the United States supplied samples that represented acute and convalescent COVID-19. T cells, B-cell-depleted T cells, or PBMCs provided the cDNA or gDNA that served as material.

This clone was picked up a small number of times. The CDR3 extends over 16 amino acids. V was trimmed by 7 bases and J by 0 bases, leaving 19 bases between them. The germline gives CDR1 SNHLY, CDR2 FYNNEI. In assigning cohorts, the study relied on participant-reported clinical history. Recovered status applied to Cohort 3 donors who had two consecutive negative PCRs. It also applied to those with clearance or with symptom resolution. TCRdb's table, derived via immunoSEQ multiplex PCR, lists solely in-frame clones and lacks some. This table holds 300,000 to 400,000 clones, 88% found once. The chain combines TRBV2 with TRBJ2-7; D perhaps matches TRBD1 (5 bases). The material sequenced was PBMCs or T cells enriched from blood (not recorded which). The receptor comes from a man younger than 45 who had recovered from COVID-19. The CDR3 here is CASKPRSDRSSYEQYF. Here the CDR3 DNA reads TGTGCCAGCAAACCCAGATCCGACAGAAGCTCCTACGAGCAGTACTTC.